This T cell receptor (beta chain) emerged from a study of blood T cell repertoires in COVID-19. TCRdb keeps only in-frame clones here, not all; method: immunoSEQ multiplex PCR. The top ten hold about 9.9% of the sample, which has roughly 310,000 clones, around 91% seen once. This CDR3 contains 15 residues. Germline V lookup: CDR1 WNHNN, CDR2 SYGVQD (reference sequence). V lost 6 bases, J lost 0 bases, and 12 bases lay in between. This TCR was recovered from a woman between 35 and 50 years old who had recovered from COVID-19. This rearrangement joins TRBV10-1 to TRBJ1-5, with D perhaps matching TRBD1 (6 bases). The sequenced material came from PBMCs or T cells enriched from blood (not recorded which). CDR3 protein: CASSPGTLSNQPQHF. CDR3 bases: TGCGCCAGCAGCCCAGGGACACTTAGCAATCAGCCCCAGCATTTT.